This T cell receptor beta chain was documented in a study of cytomegalovirus exposure and HLA in healthy donors. Study summary: The Caucasian-associated ancestry cluster contained around four fifths of the 398 genotyped donors.

The germline gives CDR1 LGHNA, CDR2 YSLEER. Trimming left V 4 bases short and J 0 bases short, with 15 bases between. The CDR3 sequence is 16 residues long. Findings of the study overall: A missense variant in DCLRE1C was later tied to TCR beta V- and J-gene trimming.

Note on this clone: Its target is unknown.

Amplification used 60 Vbeta primers and 13 Jbeta primers. The table came from immunoSEQ multiplex PCR; TCRdb's copy has only in-frame clones and leaves some out. The table has some 140,000 clones, about four fifths seen once. The material sequenced was PBMCs. The clonotype was recovered from a man aged 25 to 40 in good health. This chain joins TRBV4-3 and TRBJ1-2, with a possible D match to TRBD1 (5 bases). The CDR3 spells CASSPGRHRANYGYTF. The CDR3 DNA reads TGCGCCAGCAGCCCAGGGCGGCACCGAGCTAACTATGGCTACACCTTC.